These 21 T cell receptor beta chains originate from one sample sequenced in a study of blood T cell repertoires in COVID-19. Generated by immunoSEQ multiplex PCR, the TCRdb table keeps only in-frame clones and is missing some. The sample lists fewer than 350,000 clones, 85% occurring once. The sequenced sample was peripheral blood. These receptor sequences come from a human donor in a cohort sampled during active COVID-19.

The chain joins TRBV12-3 or TRBV12-4 to TRBJ2-2; D remains unclear. V was pared by 8 bases and J by 7 bases, with 5 bases between. The CDR3 is 10 residues long. CDR3 bases: TGTGCCAGCGGAGACGGGGAGCTGTTTTTT. It specifies CASGDGELFF.

V usage is TRBV11-2 and J usage is TRBJ2-3; D gene unclear. Germline CDR1 reads SGHAT; CDR2 reads FQNNGV. V lost 3 bases to trimming and J lost 2 bases, with 3 bases between them. CDR3 size: 12 residues. This CDR3 is CASSFFTDTQYF. DNA of the CDR3: TGTGCCAGCAGCTTCTTCACAGATACGCAGTATTTT. Based on the CDR3 plus reference TRBV11-2 and TRBJ2-3, the full variable domain is EAGVAQSPRYKIIEKRQSVAFWCNPISGHATLYWYQQILGQGPKLLIQFQNNGVVDDSQLPKDRFSAERLKGVDSTLKIQPAKLEDSAVYLCASSFFTDTQYFGPGTRLTVL.

This clone was seen a handful of times. Other DNA sequences in this specimen translate into the identical CDR3. The chain links TRBV24-1 to TRBJ2-3, with 10 bases aligning to TRBD2. V dropped 3 bases and J dropped 1; count of bases not matched to a gene: 3. Per germline, CDR1 KGHDR and CDR2 SFDVKD. This CDR3 has 16 amino acids. Here the CDR3 reads CATSDPTSGGTDTQYF. CDR3 bases: TGTGCCACCAGTGATCCCACTAGCGGGGGCACAGATACGCAGTATTTT.

Notes on this clone: This specimen includes other DNA sequences encoding the same CDR3. This chain connects TRBV11-2 to TRBJ2-7; 7 nucleotides line up with TRBD1. The CDR3 spans 14 residues. Germline assignment: CDR1 SGHAT and CDR2 FQNNGV. Germline trimming cut 5 bases from V and 0 bases from J; bases unmatched to any gene: 4. The CDR3 bases are TGTGCCAGCAGCCTAGGGGACAGCTCCTACGAGCAGTACTTC. The encoded protein is CASSLGDSSYEQYF.

The chain links TRBV3-1 (or the pseudogene TRBV3-2) to TRBJ1-2; D perhaps matches TRBD1 (5 bases). The CDR3 sequence is 15 residues long. Trimming took 2 bases from V and 3 from J, leaving 13 bases between them. CDR1 is LGHDT and CDR2 is YNNKEL in the germline V gene (reference sequence). CDR3 loop: CASSQRFRADYGYTF. The CDR3 bases are TGTGCCAGCAGCCAACGGTTCAGGGCCGACTATGGCTACACCTTC.

This clone turned up a few times. This chain links TRBV5-4 with TRBJ1-2; D is unresolved. The CDR3 has 13 residues. Germline V gene data show CDR1 as SGHNT and CDR2 as YYREEE (reference sequence). Trimming shortened V by 0 bases and J by 4 bases, and 7 bases separated the two germline ends. The CDR3: CASSLDVGYGYTF. CDR3 nucleotide sequence: TGTGCCAGCAGCTTGGATGTCGGCTATGGCTACACCTTC. Complete variable domain (other parts from reference TRBV5-4 and TRBJ1-2): ETGVTQSPTHLIKTRGQQVTLRCSSQSGHNTVSWYQQALGQGPQFIFQYYREEENGRGNFPPRFSGLQFPNYSSELNVNALELDDSALYLCASSLDVGYGYTFGSGTRLTVV.

J is TRBJ2-6 and V is TRBV7-9; TRBD1 matches at 12 bases. The CDR3 sequence is 18 residues long. Per germline, CDR1 SEHNR and CDR2 FQNEAQ (reference sequence). Trimming cost V 4 bases and J 2 bases; bases outside gene matches: 6. Written as DNA, the CDR3 is TGTGCCAGCAGCTACCCGGGACAGGGGGCTGCTGGGGCCAACGTCCTGACTTTC. Its protein product is CASSYPGQGAAGANVLTF. The full variable domain, in which reference TRBV7-9 and TRBJ2-6 provide the parts outside the CDR3, is DTGVSQNPRHKITKRGQNVTFRCDPISEHNRLYWYRQTLGQGPEFLTYFQNEAQLEKSRLLSDRFSAERPKGSFSTLEIQRTEQGDSAMYLCASSYPGQGAAGANVLTFGAGSRLTVL.

The chain links TRBV9 to TRBJ1-5, with 10 positions matching TRBD1. The germline V gene encodes CDR1 SGDLS and CDR2 YYNGEE. The junction had 8 bases not matched to a gene; V was cut back by 3 bases and J by 5 bases. The CDR3 loop spans 16 amino acids. Here the CDR3 reads CASSGGTGVSHQPQHF. In DNA, the CDR3 is TGTGCCAGCAGCGGGGGGACAGGGGTAAGTCATCAGCCCCAGCATTTT. Using reference TRBV9 and TRBJ1-5 for the parts outside the CDR3, the full variable domain is DSGVTQTPKHLITATGQRVTLRCSPRSGDLSVYWYQQSLDQGLQFLIQYYNGEERAKGNILERFSAQQFPDLHSELNLSSLELGDSALYFCASSGGTGVSHQPQHFGDGTRLSIL.

The gene calls are TRBV10-2 and TRBJ1-1; 8 bases are a match to TRBD1. Germline CDR1 is WSHSY and CDR2 is SAAADI. V lost 10 bases and J lost 4; bases outside the gene matches: 2. This CDR3 has 11 amino acids. The CDR3 DNA is TGCGCCACCCAGGGGGCCACTGAAGCTTTCTTT. This sequence encodes CATQGATEAFF.

This clone was observed a few times. The V call is TRBV5-1, the J call TRBJ2-7; TRBD1 agrees at 7 bases. The V and J ends lost 0 bases and 9 bases, in that order; junction bases with no gene match: 9. CDR1 and CDR2 from the germline V gene are SGHRS and YFSETQ. This CDR3 has 14 residues. CDR3 coding DNA: TGCGCCAGCAGCTTGGACAGGGGAATAGGCGGGCAGTACTTC. Its protein is CASSLDRGIGGQYF. The entire variable domain, with the rest obtained from reference TRBV5-1 and TRBJ2-7, is as follows: KAGVTQTPRYLIKTRGQQVTLSCSPISGHRSVSWYQQTPGQGLQFLFEYFSETQRNKGNFPGRFSGRQFSNSRSEMNVSTLELGDSALYLCASSLDRGIGGQYFGPGTRLTVT.

The V call is TRBV24-1, the J call TRBJ2-7; 9 nucleotides match TRBD1. Germline CDR1 is KGHDR and CDR2 is SFDVKD. Trimming took 2 bases from V and 5 from J; bases not matched to a gene: 6. The CDR3 is 15 amino acids. The CDR3 DNA is TGTGCCACCAGTGATTGGGGACAGGGTTTTCACGAGCAGTACTTC. Its translation is CATSDWGQGFHEQYF.

This chain uses TRBV7-3 with TRBJ2-3, with 12 positions matching TRBD2. This CDR3 region has 14 residues. V gave up 4 bases and J gave up 4 bases; unmatched junction bases: 0. Germline V lookup: CDR1 SGHTA, CDR2 FQGTGA. In nucleotides, the CDR3 is TGTGCCAGCAGCTCTAGCGGGGGGGCAGATACGCAGTATTTT. Amino acid sequence: CASSSSGGADTQYF.

This chain connects TRBV5-1 to TRBJ2-3, with D tentatively TRBD2 (6 bases). The CDR3 has 16 residues. Germline V CDR1 and CDR2: SGHRS, YFSETQ. The V gene lost 1 base and the J gene lost 1 base, with 13 bases spanning the gap. CDR3 in amino acids: CASSLWGGGGTDTQYF. The CDR3 nucleotides are TGCGCCAGCAGCTTGTGGGGAGGAGGGGGCACAGATACGCAGTATTTT.

The chain joins TRBV5-1 to TRBJ2-2, with D possibly being TRBD2 (5 bases). The CDR3 is 15 amino acids. Germline CDR1 is SGHRS and CDR2 is YFSETQ. V dropped 1 base and J dropped 5 bases, with 12 bases sitting between them. CDR3 sequence (DNA): TGCGCCAGCAGCTTGTGGCAGGAGGAAACCGGGGAGCTGTTTTTT. As protein: CASSLWQEETGELFF.

The chain joins TRBV29-1 to TRBJ2-3; no clear D gene. The CDR3 is made up of 12 amino acids. V was cut by 4 bases and J by 4 bases, with 9 bases left in between. Germline-derived CDR1 and CDR2 are SQVTM and ANQGSEA. The CDR3 spells CSVVERADTQYF. The CDR3 DNA reads TGCAGCGTTGTAGAGAGAGCAGATACGCAGTATTTT.

J is TRBJ1-2 and V is TRBV5-6; D not certain. Germline CDR1 is SGHDT and CDR2 is YYEEEE. This CDR3 has 12 amino acids. V was shortened by 4 bases and J by 5 bases, with 9 bases between the two germline ends. CDR3 protein: CASSPSGYGYTF. In DNA form, the CDR3 reads TGTGCCAGCAGCCCGTCGGGGTATGGCTACACCTTC.

The gene calls are TRBV2 and TRBJ1-2, with D tentatively TRBD1 (5 bases). Trimming removed 5 bases at V and 4 bases at J, with 11 bases between. The CDR3 is 13 amino acids. CDR1 is SNHLY, CDR2 FYNNEI, per germline. The CDR3 coding sequence is TGTGCCAGCAGTAGGACGGGACTCTATGGCTACACCTTC. Protein sequence: CASSRTGLYGYTF. Full variable domain (missing parts from reference TRBV2 and TRBJ1-2): EPEVTQTPSHQVTQMGQEVILRCVPISNHLYFYWYRQILGQKVEFLVSFYNNEISEKSEIFDDQFSVERPDGSNFTLKIRSTKLEDSAMYFCASSRTGLYGYTFGSGTRLTVV.

In nucleotides, the CDR3 is TGTGCCAGCAGCGTTGAAGCGAGGTCAGAGGGAACTGAAGCTTTCTTT. Its translation is CASSVEARSEGTEAFF. The gene calls are TRBV9 and TRBJ1-1, with D hard to call. Germline loops: CDR1 SGDLS, CDR2 YYNGEE. The CDR3 is 16 amino acids. V was clipped by 2 bases and J by 5 bases, with 19 bases between them.

The chain carries TRBV29-1 and TRBJ2-1, with TRBD2 as a possible D gene (5 bases). CDR3 length: 15 residues. Between the trimmed V and J ends, which lost 4 bases and 2 bases, there was a span of 15 bases. The V gene's germline CDR1 is SQVTM and CDR2 ANQGSEA. The CDR3: CSVVRAESAYNEQFF. The CDR3 DNA is TGCAGCGTTGTTAGAGCGGAGTCTGCCTACAATGAGCAGTTCTTC.

The chain is built from TRBV7-9 and TRBJ2-1, with TRBD2 matching 13 bases. V was clipped by 5 bases and J by 4 bases; unmatched bases: 2. This CDR3 is built from 15 residues. Germline CDR1 reads SEHNR; CDR2 reads FQNEAQ (reference sequence). The CDR3 DNA is TGTGCCAGCAGCCTACTAGCGGGGGGGTACAATGAGCAGTTCTTC. Translation: CASSLLAGGYNEQFF. The variable domain in full, with the rest retrieved from reference TRBV7-9 and TRBJ2-1, is DTGVSQNPRHKITKRGQNVTFRCDPISEHNRLYWYRQTLGQGPEFLTYFQNEAQLEKSRLLSDRFSAERPKGSFSTLEIQRTEQGDSAMYLCASSLLAGGYNEQFFGPGTRLTVL.

This rearrangement joins TRBV4-2 to TRBJ2-3; 12 bases are shared with TRBD1. V gave up 2 bases and J gave up 7 bases; unmatched junction bases: 4. The germline CDR1 and CDR2 sequences are LGHNA and YNFKEQ. There are 15 residues in the CDR3. CDR3: CASSQTGQGAYTQYF. CDR3 sequence (DNA): TGTGCCAGCAGCCAAACGGGACAGGGGGCTTATACGCAGTATTTT.